This T cell receptor beta chain stems from a study of shared clonotypes between healthy human individuals. The wider study: Donor composition was a couple of women and a few men, aged 18 to 49. General study findings and limits: Naive CD4 clonotypes were shared across a few donors at 4% to 5%. In contrast to clonotypes shared by all four donors, non-shared clonotypes had lower generation probabilities. An anticipated effect of sequencing depth on clonotype sharing among donors was recognized.

Positively selected for CCR7, the CD45RO-negative cells used as naive CD8 cells excluded terminally differentiated effector memory CD45RA+ cells. About this clone itself: The antigen is unknown.

Trimming removed 6 bases from V and 6 bases from J; junction bases left unmatched: 5. The CDR3 loop spans 15 amino acids. From germline, CDR1 is SGHAT and CDR2 FQDESV (reference sequence). Profiled with immunoSEQ multiplex PCR; TCRdb holds only in-frame clones, not every one. The data contain 800,000 or so clones, about 96% of them seen just once; the ten biggest clones take up less than 0.25%. The clonotype comes from a man aged 30 to 39 in good health. Source material: naive CD8+ T cells sorted from blood. The chain joins TRBV11-1 to TRBJ2-1, with 13 bases that match TRBD2. Written as DNA, the CDR3 is TGTGCCAGCAGTTCGGGACTAGCGGGACCCAATGAGCAGTTCTTC. It yields the protein CASSSGLAGPNEQFF.